These 17 T cell receptor beta chains were sequenced from one sample in a study of identical twins. TCRdb passed the 5' RACE reads through MiXCR, listing each CDR3 protein once. The sample shows approximately 590,000 distinct CDR3 sequences, 9% to 10% of them seen only once. These data also formed part of another study, on yellow fever vaccine responses in identical twins.

The sample consisted of PBMCs. These receptors came from a woman between 18 and 29 years old in good health.

The chain combines TRBV7-9 with TRBJ2-5; no clear D. V was clipped by 4 bases and J by 5 bases, with 14 bases between them. From germline, CDR1 is SEHNR and CDR2 FQNEAQ (reference sequence). This CDR3 has 14 residues. The CDR3 DNA is TGTGCCAGCAGCTCTCAATTCCAACTGGAGACCCAGTACTTC. Protein sequence: CASSSQFQLETQYF.

This clonotype has more than one count but fewer than ten. In DNA, the CDR3 is TGTGCCTGCCCGGGACGGATGGCGTCTGGGGCCAACGTCCTGACTTTC. Translating gives CACPGRMASGANVLTF. The V gene is TRBV7-9, the J gene TRBJ2-6; D possibly uses TRBD1 or TRBD2 (5 bases each). Germline-derived CDR1 and CDR2 are SEHNR and FQNEAQ (reference sequence). The V end was cut by 11 bases, the J end by 1 base, with 18 bases between. CDR3 length equals 16 residues.

The rearrangement links TRBV5-1 to TRBJ1-1; D is unclear. The CDR3 sequence is 15 residues long. Germline V CDR1 and CDR2: SGHRS, YFSETQ. Deletions cut 4 bases from V and 0 bases from J, with 13 bases between. This CDR3 reads CASSPLTYVNTEAFF. In DNA form, the CDR3 reads TGCGCCAGCAGCCCCTTGACATATGTGAACACTGAAGCTTTCTTT.

The V gene is TRBV12-3 or TRBV12-4, the J gene TRBJ2-1; D possibly corresponds to TRBD1 (5 bases). The CDR3 extends over 18 amino acids. Trimming removed 1 base from V and 0 bases from J, with 16 bases in between. The CDR3 sequence is CASSLVRRGLSSYNEQFF. The CDR3, as DNA: TGTGCCAGCAGTTTAGTTCGTAGGGGCCTAAGCTCCTACAATGAGCAGTTCTTC.

There are many counts of this clonotype. V and J are TRBV9 and TRBJ2-1; a possible D gene is TRBD2 (6 bases). Between the trimmed V and J ends, which lost 3 bases and 3 bases, there was a span of 16 bases. The CDR3 runs 16 residues. Germline CDR1 SGDLS, CDR2 YYNGEE. The CDR3 region has the DNA TGTGCCAGCAGCGACCATCGGGACTCAGACTACAATGAGCAGTTCTTC. It translates to CASSDHRDSDYNEQFF.

The chain couples TRBV7-3 to TRBJ2-3, with TRBD1 matching 7 bases. CDR3 size: 14 residues. Germline CDR1 is SGHTA and CDR2 is FQGTGA. V shed 1 base and J 6 bases; nucleotides not matched to a gene: 4. CDR3 DNA: TGTGCCAGCAGCTTAAAGACAGGGCAGGATACGCAGTATTTT. Translated, it gives CASSLKTGQDTQYF.

This clonotype showed up many times. The chain couples TRBV15 to TRBJ1-2, with D unresolved. Germline loops: CDR1 LNHNV, CDR2 YYDKDF (reference sequence). This CDR3 spans 15 amino acids. V dropped 0 bases and J dropped 3 bases, with 11 bases sitting between them. The CDR3 loop is CATSREGRADYGYTF. The CDR3 DNA reads as TGTGCCACCAGCAGAGAAGGACGGGCTGACTATGGCTACACCTTC.

Notes on this clonotype: Being one base from a much bigger clone, this may be a read error. The chain has TRBV28 and TRBJ1-4, with TRBD1 matching over 7 bases. From germline, CDR1 is MDHEN and CDR2 SYDVKM. The CDR3 runs 13 residues. Germline trimming cut 7 bases from V and 4 bases from J; bases unmatched to any gene: 3. The CDR3 spells CASKGDSNEKLFF. In DNA form, the CDR3 reads TGTGCCAGCAAGGGGGACAGTAATGAAAAACTGTTTTTT.

The CDR3 protein is CSARDPTGRSASTDTQYF. CDR3 nucleotides: TGCAGTGCTAGAGACCCGACAGGGAGAAGTGCTAGCACAGATACGCAGTATTTT. This sequence joins TRBV20-1 and TRBJ2-3, with 7 bases that match TRBD1. There are 18 residues in the CDR3. Trimming took 0 bases from V and 0 from J; bases not matched to a gene: 12. Germline lookup yields CDR1 DFQATT and CDR2 SNEGSKA (reference sequence).

V usage is TRBV6-1 and J usage is TRBJ2-5, with 7 positions matching TRBD2. Germline V gives CDR1 MNHNS, CDR2 SASEGT. The CDR3 loop spans 14 amino acids. The V segment lost 7 bases and the J segment 2 bases; nucleotides outside the gene matches: 7. CDR3 DNA sequence: TGTGCCAGCATTCGCGGGGGAGAACAAGAGACCCAGTACTTC. Translating it yields CASIRGGEQETQYF.

This clonotype has a count of ten or more. The chain employs TRBV12-3 or TRBV12-4 and TRBJ1-5, with D perhaps TRBD1 (6 bases). The V gene lost 5 bases and the J gene lost 4 bases, with 12 bases spanning the gap. This CDR3 is 14 amino acids long. The CDR3 nucleotides read TGTGCCAGCAGTAACCGTCAGGGGAATCAGCCCCAGCATTTT. It yields the protein CASSNRQGNQPQHF.

The rearrangement links TRBV20-1 to TRBJ2-7; the D gene is possibly TRBD2 (6 bases). This CDR3 spans 14 amino acids. Trimming left V 3 bases short and J 3 bases short, with 15 bases between. Germline-derived CDR1 and CDR2 are DFQATT and SNEGSKA (reference sequence). CDR3 nucleotides: TGCAGTGCTAGCCCCAGGGCGGGACGCTACGAGCAGTACTTC. Translation gives CSASPRAGRYEQYF.

This clonotype was seen more than once but under ten times. The chain uses TRBV12-3 or TRBV12-4 and TRBJ2-2, with 8 bases fitting TRBD1. The CDR3 totals 14 residues. V was pared by 6 bases and J by 6 bases, with 6 bases of the junction left unmatched. Here the CDR3 DNA reads TGTGCCAGCAGGGGACAGGTATCCTCCGGGGAGCTGTTTTTT. Its protein is CASRGQVSSGELFF.

The chain couples TRBV12-5 to TRBJ2-2, with 8 positions matching TRBD1. Trimming removed 0 bases from V and 1 base from J; junction bases left unmatched: 4. CDR1 and CDR2 (germline): LGHNT, FRNRAP. This CDR3 is 17 amino acids long. The CDR3 DNA sequence: TGTGCTAGTGGTTTGGTAACCGGGACAGGGAACACCGGGGAGCTGTTTTTT. Protein product: CASGLVTGTGNTGELFF.

This clonotype was recorded at least ten times. The chain is built from TRBV29-1 and TRBJ1-2; D uncertain. Germline CDR1 SQVTM, CDR2 ANQGSEA. CDR3 length equals 13 residues. The V end lost 6 bases, the J end lost 5 bases, and 16 bases lay between the germline ends. CDR3 in DNA: TGCAGCGTAGAAAGGACGGATGTTTATGGCTACACCTTC. Translated, it gives CSVERTDVYGYTF.

This clonotype appeared many times. The chain is built from TRBV12-3 or TRBV12-4 and TRBJ2-7, with 9 bases aligning to TRBD2. CDR3 length equals 13 residues. After removal of 7 bases from V and 4 bases from J, the junction contained 5 bases not matched to a gene. The DNA for the CDR3 is TGTGCCAGCAAGCCTAGCGGGATATACGAGCAGTACTTC. Translation: CASKPSGIYEQYF.

This chain connects TRBV10-3 to TRBJ2-5; TRBD2 matches at 8 bases. The CDR3 loop spans 15 amino acids. Germline V CDR1 and CDR2: ENHRY, SYGVKD. Trimming at V came to 6 bases and at J to 5 bases, leaving 11 bases not matched to a gene. Here the CDR3 reads CAISNDGREGETQYF. In DNA, the CDR3 is TGTGCCATCAGCAATGATGGACGGGAGGGGGAGACCCAGTACTTC.